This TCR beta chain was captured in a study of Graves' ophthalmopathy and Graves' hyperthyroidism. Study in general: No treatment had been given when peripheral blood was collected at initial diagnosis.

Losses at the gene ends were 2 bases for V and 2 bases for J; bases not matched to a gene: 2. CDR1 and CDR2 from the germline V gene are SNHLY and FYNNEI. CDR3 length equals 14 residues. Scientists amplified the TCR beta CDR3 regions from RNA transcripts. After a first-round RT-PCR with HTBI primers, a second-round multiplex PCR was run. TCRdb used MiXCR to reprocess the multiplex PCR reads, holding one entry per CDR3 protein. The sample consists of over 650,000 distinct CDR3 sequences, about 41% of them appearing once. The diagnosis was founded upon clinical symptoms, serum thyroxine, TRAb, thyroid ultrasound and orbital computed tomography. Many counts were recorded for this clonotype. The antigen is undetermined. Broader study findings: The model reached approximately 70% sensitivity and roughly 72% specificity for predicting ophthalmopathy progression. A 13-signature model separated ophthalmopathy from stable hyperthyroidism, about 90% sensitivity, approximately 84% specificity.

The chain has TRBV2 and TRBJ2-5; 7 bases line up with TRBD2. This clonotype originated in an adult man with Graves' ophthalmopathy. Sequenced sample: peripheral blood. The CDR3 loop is CASSEWGLQETQYF. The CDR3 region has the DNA TGTGCCAGCAGTGAATGGGGACTACAAGAGACCCAGTACTTC.